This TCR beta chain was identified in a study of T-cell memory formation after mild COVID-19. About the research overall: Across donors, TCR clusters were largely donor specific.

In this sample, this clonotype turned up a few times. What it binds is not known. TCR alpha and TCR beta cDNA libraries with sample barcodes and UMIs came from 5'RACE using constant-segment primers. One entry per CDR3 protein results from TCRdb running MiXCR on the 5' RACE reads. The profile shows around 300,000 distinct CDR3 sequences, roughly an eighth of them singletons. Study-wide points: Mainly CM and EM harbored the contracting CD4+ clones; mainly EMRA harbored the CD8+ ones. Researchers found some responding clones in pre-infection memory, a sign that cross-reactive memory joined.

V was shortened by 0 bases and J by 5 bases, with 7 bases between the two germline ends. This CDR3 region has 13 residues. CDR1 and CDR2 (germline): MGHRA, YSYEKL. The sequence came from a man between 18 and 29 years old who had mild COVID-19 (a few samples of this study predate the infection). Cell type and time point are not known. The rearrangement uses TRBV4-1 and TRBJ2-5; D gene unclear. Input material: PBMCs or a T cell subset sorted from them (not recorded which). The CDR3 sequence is CASSQDARETQYF. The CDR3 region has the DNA TGCGCCAGCAGCCAAGATGCCAGGGAGACCCAGTACTTC.